One and the same sample provided the 24 T cell receptor beta chains below, sequenced in a study of T cell repertoires in ileal Crohn's disease. TCRdb keeps only in-frame clones here, not all; method: immunoSEQ multiplex PCR. The sample has roughly 30,000 clones, around four fifths seen once. Sequencing was carried out using ileal tissue. The receptors shown here come from an adult with Crohn's disease.

The chain has TRBV9 and TRBJ2-3, with D maybe TRBD2 (6 bases). The V gene's germline CDR1 is SGDLS and CDR2 YYNGEE. With 1 base removed from V and 0 bases from J, the gap between germline ends came to 12 bases. The CDR3 contains 16 residues. The CDR3 DNA is TGTGCCAGCAGCGTATCGACTAGATCTAGCACAGATACGCAGTATTTT. Translation: CASSVSTRSSTDTQYF.

The V and J genes are TRBV6-6 and TRBJ1-1, with 8 bases matching TRBD1. The germline V gene has CDR1 MNHNY and CDR2 SVGAGI (reference sequence). Trimming removed 6 bases from V and 9 bases from J; junction bases left unmatched: 9. The CDR3 spans 13 residues. The CDR3 loop is CASRFDQGAQAFF. In nucleotides, the CDR3 is TGTGCCAGCAGGTTTGATCAGGGGGCCCAAGCTTTCTTT.

This chain uses TRBV6-1 with TRBJ2-5; D unresolved. This CDR3 spans 14 amino acids. Germline lookup yields CDR1 MNHNS and CDR2 SASEGT. V was cut by 6 bases and J by 2 bases, with 13 bases left in between. The CDR3 coding sequence is TGTGCCAGCAGCCAAGCGAGCAATCAAGAGACCCAGTACTTC. Translation gives CASSQASNQETQYF.

The chain links TRBV7-9 to TRBJ2-1, with 13 positions matching TRBD2. The germline CDR1 and CDR2 sequences are SEHNR and FQNEAQ (reference sequence). This CDR3 is 15 amino acids long. The V and J ends lost 6 bases and 7 bases, in that order; junction bases with no gene match: 6. The CDR3 DNA sequence: TGTGCCAGCAGGATAACTAGCGGGAGGGCTAATGAGCAGTTCTTC. Amino acids: CASRITSGRANEQFF.

The DNA of the CDR3 is TGCGCCAGCAGCCACCCGGGACAGGGCTACGAGCAGTACTTC. Its protein is CASSHPGQGYEQYF. J is TRBJ2-7 and V is TRBV4-1; 9 nucleotides align to TRBD1. The ends lost 3 bases at V and 3 bases at J; junction bases unmatched: 3. Per germline, CDR1 MGHRA and CDR2 YSYEKL. CDR3 size: 14 residues.

This clone was seen just once. The CDR3 nucleotides are TGTGCCTGGAGTTTACTCGAAAGCTCCTACAATGAGCAGTTCTTC. The encoded protein is CAWSLLESSYNEQFF. The genes are TRBV30 and TRBJ2-1; no firm D call. Looked up from germline, CDR1 is GTSNPN and CDR2 is SVGIG (reference sequence). The V end lost 2 bases, the J end lost 0 bases, and 11 bases lay between the germline ends. The length of the CDR3 is 15 residues.

The J gene is TRBJ2-1, the V gene TRBV2; TRBD2 might be the D (6 bases). The CDR3 sequence is 14 residues long. Germline loops: CDR1 SNHLY, CDR2 FYNNEI. Trimming removed 3 bases at V and 7 bases at J, with 13 bases between. CDR3 amino acids: CASSDRGRNNEQFF. CDR3 bases: TGTGCCAGCAGTGATCGGGGGAGAAATAATGAGCAGTTCTTC.

This clone was seen a few times. The chain is built from TRBV7-2 and TRBJ1-3, with 7 bases fitting TRBD1. J gave up 7 bases and V 5 bases, and 5 bases lay outside the gene matches. Germline CDR1 reads SGHTA; CDR2 reads FQGNSA. The CDR3 covers 13 residues. CDR3 sequence reads: CASSTRQGNTIYF. CDR3 bases: TGTGCCAGCAGCACCCGACAGGGTAACACCATATATTTT.

This chain uses TRBV27 with TRBJ2-3; D perhaps matches TRBD1 (5 bases). CDR1 and CDR2 from the germline V gene are MNHEY and SMNVEV (reference sequence). The V end was cut by 3 bases, the J end by 0 bases, with 10 bases between. The CDR3 has 15 amino acids. DNA of the CDR3: TGTGCCAGCAGTTTCAAGGGGCCCAGCACAGATACGCAGTATTTT. The encoded protein is CASSFKGPSTDTQYF.

The chain carries TRBV14 and TRBJ1-1; D uncertain. The V end was cut by 6 bases, the J end by 0 bases, with 8 bases between. This CDR3 comprises 13 residues. Germline lookup yields CDR1 SGHDN and CDR2 FVKESK. The CDR3 bases are TGTGCCAGCAGGACTTCATTGAACACTGAAGCTTTCTTT. Translating gives CASRTSLNTEAFF.

This rearrangement joins TRBV6-1 to TRBJ2-2; 8 nucleotides agree with TRBD2. Looked up from germline, CDR1 is MNHNS and CDR2 is SASEGT. This CDR3 is built from 16 residues. V gave up 2 bases and J gave up 1 base; unmatched junction bases: 3. CDR3 DNA sequence: TGTGCCAGCAGTGAATATCTAGCGGGGAACACCGGGGAGCTGTTTTTT. This translates into CASSEYLAGNTGELFF.

The chain employs TRBV4-1 and TRBJ2-7, with no clear D. Germline V CDR1 and CDR2: MGHRA, YSYEKL. The CDR3 consists of 14 residues. The ends were cut back, 1 base at V and 1 base at J, with 8 bases in the middle. As DNA, the CDR3 is TGCGCCAGCAGCCAAGGCCTACCGTCCTACGAGCAGTACTTC. Its protein product is CASSQGLPSYEQYF.

The gene calls are TRBV7-2 and TRBJ2-4, with TRBD2 matching 12 bases. Germline loops: CDR1 SGHTA, CDR2 FQGNSA. V lost 0 bases, J lost 4 bases, and 7 bases stayed unmatched. The CDR3 runs 18 residues. The CDR3 sequence is CASSLAGSGLAGKNIQYF. The CDR3 bases are TGTGCCAGCAGCTTAGCAGGGTCAGGACTAGCGGGGAAAAACATTCAGTACTTC.

The rearrangement links TRBV4-2 to TRBJ2-1; 7 bases match TRBD1. The germline V gene encodes CDR1 LGHNA and CDR2 YNFKEQ. After removal of 0 bases from V and 8 bases from J, the junction contained 4 bases not matched to a gene. The CDR3 runs to 14 residues. The CDR3 DNA sequence: TGTGCCAGCAGCCAAGAGACAGGGTGGGATGAGCAGTTCTTC. Translating it yields CASSQETGWDEQFF.

The chain recombines TRBV19 with TRBJ1-5, with 8 bases lining up with TRBD1. Germline values: CDR1 LNHDA, CDR2 SQIVND (reference sequence). Unmatched junction bases numbered 6, after V lost 7 bases and J lost 7 bases. The CDR3 spans 13 residues. CDR3 in DNA: TGTGCCAGTAAGGACAGGGCCGGGCAGCCCCAGCATTTT. This translates into CASKDRAGQPQHF.

This rearrangement joins TRBV25-1 to TRBJ2-7; 7 nucleotides agree with TRBD1. CDR1 is MGHDK, CDR2 SYGVNS, per germline. The trim removed 4 bases at V and 3 bases at J, leaving 6 bases unmatched. The CDR3 runs to 14 residues. CDR3 DNA sequence: TGTGCCAGCAGTGCCGGGACAGCAATCTACGAGCAGTACTTC. Protein: CASSAGTAIYEQYF.

The gene calls are TRBV5-1 and TRBJ2-3; a possible D gene is TRBD2 (5 bases). The CDR3 runs to 15 residues. V was shortened by 4 bases and J by 2 bases, with 14 bases between the two germline ends. Germline CDR1 SGHRS, CDR2 YFSETQ. This CDR3 is CASSGLVPSTDTQYF. In DNA form, the CDR3 reads TGCGCCAGCAGCGGACTCGTTCCTTCCACAGATACGCAGTATTTT.

The rearrangement uses TRBV7-2 and TRBJ2-7; 8 positions match TRBD2. V lost 5 bases to trimming and J lost 1 base; unmatched junction nucleotides: 4. The CDR3 extends over 14 amino acids. The germline V gene encodes CDR1 SGHTA and CDR2 FQGNSA. This CDR3 reads CASSPTSVSYEQYF. The CDR3 DNA is TGTGCCAGCAGCCCGACTAGCGTTTCCTACGAGCAGTACTTC.

The chain employs TRBV5-6 and TRBJ2-7, with 7 bases lining up with TRBD2. Germline V CDR1 and CDR2: SGHDT, YYEEEE. V was clipped by 4 bases and J by 4 bases; unmatched bases: 2. The CDR3 is 12 residues long. The CDR3 bases are TGTGCCAGCAGCCCGGGGGGATACGAGCAGTACTTC. As protein: CASSPGGYEQYF.

The chain links TRBV11-2 to TRBJ2-3; 8 bases map to TRBD2. CDR1 and CDR2 from the germline V gene are SGHAT and FQNNGV. This CDR3 region has 15 residues. V was clipped by 0 bases and J by 5 bases; unmatched bases: 4. In nucleotides, the CDR3 is TGTGCCAGCAGCTTAGAACCCGGGAGGGGAGATACGCAGTATTTT. Translation gives CASSLEPGRGDTQYF.

The genes are TRBV7-2 and TRBJ2-1; no reliable D call. This CDR3 is built from 13 residues. The V end lost 1 base, the J end lost 2 bases, and 3 bases lay between the germline ends. The germline CDR1 and CDR2 sequences are SGHTA and FQGNSA. The CDR3 loop reads CASSLVTYNEQFF. The CDR3 DNA follows: TGTGCCAGCAGCTTAGTAACCTACAATGAGCAGTTCTTC. Full variable domain (missing parts from reference TRBV7-2 and TRBJ2-1): GAGVSQSPSNKVTEKGKDVELRCDPISGHTALYWYRQSLGQGLEFLIYFQGNSAPDKSGLPSDRFSAERTGGSVSTLTIQRTQQEDSAVYLCASSLVTYNEQFFGPGTRLTVL.

This sequence joins TRBV7-2 and TRBJ2-1; D gene uncertain. V was cut by 5 bases and J by 0 bases, with 5 bases left in between. From germline, CDR1 is SGHTA and CDR2 FQGNSA. There are 13 residues in the CDR3. CDR3 nucleotide sequence: TGTGCCAGCAGCCTCTTCTCCTACAATGAGCAGTTCTTC. Residues: CASSLFSYNEQFF.

V gene TRBV5-4 combines with J gene TRBJ2-1; D is perhaps TRBD2 (6 bases). Germline V CDR1 and CDR2: SGHNT, YYREEE (reference sequence). Trimming took 4 bases from V and 7 from J, leaving 15 bases between them. This CDR3 comprises 14 residues. The DNA for the CDR3 is TGTGCCAGCAGCACCGGACGCGCGGGGAATGAGCAGTTCTTC. Amino acid sequence: CASSTGRAGNEQFF.

The table lists this clone with a few counts. The J gene is TRBJ1-1, the V gene TRBV4-1; D remains ambiguous. Trimming removed 2 bases at V and 5 bases at J, with 15 bases between. This CDR3 region has 15 residues. Germline lookup yields CDR1 MGHRA and CDR2 YSYEKL. Here the CDR3 DNA reads TGCGCCAGCAGCCAACCCCTAGGAGCTAAGACTGAAGCTTTCTTT. This sequence encodes CASSQPLGAKTEAFF.